The sample holds a few counts of the clone carrying this T cell receptor beta chain. Antigen specificity is unknown. The sample originates from a study of T-cell reconstitution after alpha-beta-depleted transplantation in children. Whole-study results and caveats: Some patients showed high day-60 TCRbeta diversity, which derived from surviving recipient T cells and thymic progenitors.

A library of TCRbeta sequences, prepared with unique molecular identifiers, was generated. TCRdb re-called the PCR reads with MiXCR, one entry per CDR3 protein. The table includes about 640,000 distinct CDR3 sequences, about an eighth detected once. The V end was cut by 3 bases, the J end by 2 bases, with 11 bases between. This CDR3 region has 16 residues. This clonotype originated in a male patient between 10 and 17 years old who had a stem cell transplant for acute myeloid leukemia, so the T cells may come from the graft donor. The chain couples TRBV12-3 or TRBV12-4 to TRBJ1-6; D possibly corresponds to TRBD1 (5 bases). Sample: PBMCs, mostly from graft donor cells, taken 360 days after TCRalphabeta/CD19-depleted stem cell transplant. The CDR3 here is CASSFGSGTYNSPLHF. CDR3 coding DNA: TGTGCCAGCAGTTTTGGGTCAGGGACCTATAATTCACCCCTCCACTTT.